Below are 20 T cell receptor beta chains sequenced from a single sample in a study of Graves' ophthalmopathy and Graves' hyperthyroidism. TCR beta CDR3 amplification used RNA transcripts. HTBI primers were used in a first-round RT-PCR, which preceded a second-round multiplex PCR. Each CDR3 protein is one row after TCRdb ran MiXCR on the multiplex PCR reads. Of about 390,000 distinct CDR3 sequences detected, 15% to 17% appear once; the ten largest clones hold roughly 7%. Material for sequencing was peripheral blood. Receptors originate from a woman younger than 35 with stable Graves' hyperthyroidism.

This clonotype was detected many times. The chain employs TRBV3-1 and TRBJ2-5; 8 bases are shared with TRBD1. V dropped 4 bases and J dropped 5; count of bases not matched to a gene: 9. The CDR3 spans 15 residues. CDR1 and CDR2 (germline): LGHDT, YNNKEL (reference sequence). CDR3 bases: TGTGCCAGCAGCCTCCGGACAGGGAAAGCGGAGACCCAGTACTTC. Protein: CASSLRTGKAETQYF.

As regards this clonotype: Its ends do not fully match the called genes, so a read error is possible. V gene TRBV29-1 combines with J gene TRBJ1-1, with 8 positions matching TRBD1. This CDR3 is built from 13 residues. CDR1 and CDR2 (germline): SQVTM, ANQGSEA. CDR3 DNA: TGCAGCGTTCCCGACAGGGGTAACACTGAAGCTTGCTTT. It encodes CSVPDRGNTEACF.

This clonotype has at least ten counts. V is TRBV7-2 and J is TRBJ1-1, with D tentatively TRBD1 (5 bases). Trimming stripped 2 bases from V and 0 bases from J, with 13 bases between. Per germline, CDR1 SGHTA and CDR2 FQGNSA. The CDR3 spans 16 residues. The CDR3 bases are TGTGCCAGCAGCTTACCGGGGCTGGGCGTGAACACTGAAGCTTTCTTT. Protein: CASSLPGLGVNTEAFF. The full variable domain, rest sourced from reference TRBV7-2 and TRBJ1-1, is GAGVSQSPSNKVTEKGKDVELRCDPISGHTALYWYRQSLGQGLEFLIYFQGNSAPDKSGLPSDRFSAERTGGSVSTLTIQRTQQEDSAVYLCASSLPGLGVNTEAFFGQGTRLTVV.

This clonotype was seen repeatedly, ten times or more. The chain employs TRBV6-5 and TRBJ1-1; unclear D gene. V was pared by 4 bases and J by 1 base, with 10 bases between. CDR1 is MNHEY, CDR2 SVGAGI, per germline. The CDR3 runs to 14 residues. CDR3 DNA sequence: TGTGCCAGCAGTTCGAACCGAGAGAACACTGAAGCTTTCTTT. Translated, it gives CASSSNRENTEAFF.

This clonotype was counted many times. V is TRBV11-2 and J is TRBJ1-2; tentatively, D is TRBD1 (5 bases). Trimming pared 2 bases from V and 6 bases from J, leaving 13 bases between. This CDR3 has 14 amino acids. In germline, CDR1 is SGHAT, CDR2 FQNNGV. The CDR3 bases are TGTGCCAGCAGCTTACTTGCGGGGCTGGATGGCTACACCTTC. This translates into CASSLLAGLDGYTF. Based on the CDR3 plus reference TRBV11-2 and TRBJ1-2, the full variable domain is EAGVAQSPRYKIIEKRQSVAFWCNPISGHATLYWYQQILGQGPKLLIQFQNNGVVDDSQLPKDRFSAERLKGVDSTLKIQPAKLEDSAVYLCASSLLAGLDGYTFGSGTRLTVV.

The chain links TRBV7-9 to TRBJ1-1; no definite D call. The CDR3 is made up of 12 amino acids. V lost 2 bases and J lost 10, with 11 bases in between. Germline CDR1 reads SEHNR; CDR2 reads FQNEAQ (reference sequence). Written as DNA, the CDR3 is TGTGCCAGCAGCTTAAACGGCGAGGGAGCTTTCTTT. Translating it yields CASSLNGEGAFF.

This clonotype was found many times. CDR3 bases: TGTGCCACCAGTGAAGCGGGAAACACTGAAGCTTTCTTT. This sequence encodes CATSEAGNTEAFF. The chain uses TRBV24-1 and TRBJ1-1; D gene unclear. Germline-derived CDR1 and CDR2 are KGHDR and SFDVKD. Trimming stripped 4 bases from V and 2 bases from J, with 7 bases between. The length of the CDR3 is 13 residues.

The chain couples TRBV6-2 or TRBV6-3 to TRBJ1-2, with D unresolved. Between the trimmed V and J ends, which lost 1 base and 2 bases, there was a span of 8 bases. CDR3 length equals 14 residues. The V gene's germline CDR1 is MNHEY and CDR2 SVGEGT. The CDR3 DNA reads TGTGCCAGCAGTTACTACAGCGACAACTATGGCTACACCTTC. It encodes CASSYYSDNYGYTF.

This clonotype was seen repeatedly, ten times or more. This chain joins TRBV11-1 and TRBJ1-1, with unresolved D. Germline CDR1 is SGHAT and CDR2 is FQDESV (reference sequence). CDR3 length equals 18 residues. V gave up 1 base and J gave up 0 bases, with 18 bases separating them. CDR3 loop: CASSLGLVWVHMNTEAFF. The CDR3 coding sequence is TGTGCCAGCAGCTTAGGGCTAGTCTGGGTTCACATGAACACTGAAGCTTTCTTT.

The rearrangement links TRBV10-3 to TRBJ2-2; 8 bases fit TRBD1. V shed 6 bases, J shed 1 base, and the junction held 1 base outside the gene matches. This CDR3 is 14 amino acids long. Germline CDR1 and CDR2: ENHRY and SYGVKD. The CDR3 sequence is CAIRGTGNTGELFF. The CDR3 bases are TGTGCCATCAGAGGGACAGGGAACACCGGGGAGCTGTTTTTT.

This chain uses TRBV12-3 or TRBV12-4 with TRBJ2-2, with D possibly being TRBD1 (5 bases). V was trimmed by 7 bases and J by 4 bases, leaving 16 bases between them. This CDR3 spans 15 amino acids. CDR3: CASTLSQGGTGELFF. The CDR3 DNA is TGTGCCAGCACCCTCTCCCAGGGCGGCACCGGGGAGCTGTTTTTT.

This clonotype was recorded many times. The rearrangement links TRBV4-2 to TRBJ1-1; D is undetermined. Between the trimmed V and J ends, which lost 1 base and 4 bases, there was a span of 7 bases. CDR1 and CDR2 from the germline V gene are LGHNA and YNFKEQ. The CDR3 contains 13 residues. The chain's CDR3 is CASSQVGGTEAFF. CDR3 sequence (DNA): TGTGCCAGCAGCCAAGTGGGAGGCACTGAAGCTTTCTTT.

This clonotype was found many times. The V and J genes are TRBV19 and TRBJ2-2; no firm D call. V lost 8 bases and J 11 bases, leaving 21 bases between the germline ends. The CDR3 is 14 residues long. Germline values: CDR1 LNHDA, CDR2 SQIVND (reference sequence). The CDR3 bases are TGTGCCAGTCTCCCCCACGAAGTCGTGGGCGAGCTGTTTTTT. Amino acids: CASLPHEVVGELFF.

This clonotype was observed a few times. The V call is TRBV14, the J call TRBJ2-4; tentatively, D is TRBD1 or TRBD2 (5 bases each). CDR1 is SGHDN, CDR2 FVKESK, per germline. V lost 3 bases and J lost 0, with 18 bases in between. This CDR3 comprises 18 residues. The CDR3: CASSQAGPLGPAKNIQYF. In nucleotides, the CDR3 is TGTGCCAGCAGCCAGGCGGGTCCACTGGGGCCAGCCAAAAACATTCAGTACTTC. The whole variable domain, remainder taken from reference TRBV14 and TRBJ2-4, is EAGVTQFPSHSVIEKGQTVTLRCDPISGHDNLYWYRRVMGKEIKFLLHFVKESKQDESGMPNNRFLAERTGGTYSTLKVQPAELEDSGVYFCASSQAGPLGPAKNIQYFGAGTRLSVL.

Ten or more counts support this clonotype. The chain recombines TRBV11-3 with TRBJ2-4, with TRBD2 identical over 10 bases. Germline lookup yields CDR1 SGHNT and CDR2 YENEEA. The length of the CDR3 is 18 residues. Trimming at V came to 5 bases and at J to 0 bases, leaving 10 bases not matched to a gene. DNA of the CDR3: TGTGCCAGCAGCGCCCAGCGGGGGGGGATCCTAGCCAAAAACATTCAGTACTTC. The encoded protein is CASSAQRGGILAKNIQYF.

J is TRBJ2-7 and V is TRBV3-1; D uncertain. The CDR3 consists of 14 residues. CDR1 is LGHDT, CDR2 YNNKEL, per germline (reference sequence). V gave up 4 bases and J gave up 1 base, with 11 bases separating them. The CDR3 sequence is CASSPPGGSYEQYF. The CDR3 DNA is TGTGCCAGCAGCCCCCCTGGCGGATCCTACGAGCAGTACTTC.

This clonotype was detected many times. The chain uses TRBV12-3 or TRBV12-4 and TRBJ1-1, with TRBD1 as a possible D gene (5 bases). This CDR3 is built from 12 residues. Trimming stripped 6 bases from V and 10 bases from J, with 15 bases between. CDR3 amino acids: CASSMGQGRAFF. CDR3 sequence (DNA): TGTGCCAGCAGCATGGGTCAGGGACGAGCTTTCTTT.

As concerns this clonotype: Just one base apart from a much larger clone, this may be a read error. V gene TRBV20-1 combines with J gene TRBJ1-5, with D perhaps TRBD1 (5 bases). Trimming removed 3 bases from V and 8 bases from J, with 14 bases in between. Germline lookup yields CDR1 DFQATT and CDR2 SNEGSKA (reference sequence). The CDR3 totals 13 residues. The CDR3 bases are TGCAGTGCTAGCCAGGGAGTTATTGAGCCCCAGCATTTT. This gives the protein CSASQGVIEPQHF.

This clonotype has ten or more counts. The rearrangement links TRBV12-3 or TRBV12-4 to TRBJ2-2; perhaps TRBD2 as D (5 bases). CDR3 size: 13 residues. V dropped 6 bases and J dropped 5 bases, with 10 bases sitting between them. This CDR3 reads CASSHRDTGELFF. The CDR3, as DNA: TGTGCCAGCAGCCACCGGGATACCGGGGAGCTGTTTTTT.

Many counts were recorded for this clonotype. This CDR3 is CSASWGGYEQYF. In DNA form, the CDR3 reads TGCAGTGCTAGTTGGGGAGGGTACGAGCAGTACTTC. The chain combines TRBV20-1 with TRBJ2-7, with 7 bases aligning to TRBD2. The trim removed 3 bases at V and 4 bases at J, leaving 3 bases unmatched. Germline values: CDR1 DFQATT, CDR2 SNEGSKA (reference sequence). The CDR3 consists of 12 residues.